The TCR beta chain under discussion was sequenced for a study of cytomegalovirus exposure and HLA in healthy donors. Study-wide points: A later analysis, which compared TCR beta chains of equal frequency, found the HLA-associated ones more clonally expanded. Common viral pathogens seemed, in a later analysis, to connect with several of the most significant clusters. The authors later found TCR association rates varying by HLA locus, with DRB1 most and HLA-C fewest.

The V segment lost 6 bases and the J segment 9 bases; nucleotides outside the gene matches: 12. The CDR3 length is 13 residues. CDR1 is SGHDT and CDR2 is YYEEEE in the germline V gene. With 60 Vbeta and 13 Jbeta primers, the PCR was carried out. Measured with immunoSEQ multiplex PCR; TCRdb has only the in-frame clones, and not every one. Its table lists about 79,000 clones. Remarks on this clone: No antigen is known for it.

The receptor's source is a man aged 30 to 45 in good health and CMV-seronegative. The sequenced sample consisted of PBMCs. The chain joins TRBV5-6 to TRBJ2-7, with 7 bases matching TRBD1. As DNA, the CDR3 is TGTGCCAGCACCCAGACAGGATCAGGGGGGCAGTACTTC. Residues: CASTQTGSGGQYF.